The rows below give T cell receptor beta chains drawn from one sample of a study of cytomegalovirus exposure and HLA in healthy donors. The assay was immunoSEQ multiplex PCR, and TCRdb's table has in-frame clones only and misses some. The sample consists of a few hundred thousand clones, 80% to 90% of them appearing once. The material sequenced was PBMCs. These receptors came from a young man in good health and CMV-seronegative. Each CDR3 is given with its conserved first and last residue. Each record gives: V gene, D gene, clone size, J gene, CDR3 protein, CDR3 DNA. The D gene is left open where the match is weak. Clone size is given for some rows only: seen once, a few or many times, or a class if the clone is expanded.

TRBV6-6	NA	NA	TRBJ1-1	CASSWGGEAFF	TGTGCCAGCAGTTGGGGCGGTGAAGCTTTCTTT
TRBV6-1	NA	NA	TRBJ1-5	CASREGSNQPQHF	TGTGCCAGCAGGGAGGGTAGCAATCAGCCCCAGCATTTT
TRBV5-1	NA	NA	TRBJ2-1	CASSLVVAGGDYNEQFF	TGCGCCAGCAGCTTGGTCGTCGCCGGGGGAGACTACAATGAGCAGTTCTTC
TRBV13	NA	few	TRBJ2-7	CASSLSLLPYEQYF	TGTGCCAGCAGCCTAAGCTTATTACCCTACGAGCAGTACTTC
TRBV5-8	TRBD1	once	TRBJ1-2	CASSWPTGEHYGYTF	TGTGCCAGCAGCTGGCCGACAGGGGAGCACTATGGCTACACCTTC
TRBV27	NA	NA	TRBJ2-7	CASSKTVFGNEQYF	TGTGCCAGCAGTAAGACAGTCTTCGGAAACGAGCAGTACTTC
TRBV5-1	NA	NA	TRBJ1-6	CASSPVGGYNSPLHF	TGCGCCAGCAGCCCGGTGGGGGGATATAATTCACCCCTCCACTTT
TRBV7-7	NA	NA	TRBJ2-2	CASTPGNTGELFF	TGTGCTAGCACCCCAGGGAACACCGGGGAGCTGTTTTTT
TRBV5-8	NA	NA	TRBJ2-6	CASSLVGVSAGANVLTF	TGTGCCAGCAGCTTGGTCGGTGTTAGCGCTGGGGCCAACGTCCTGACTTTC
TRBV28	NA	NA	TRBJ2-7	CASSLSIGYEQYF	TGTGCCAGCAGTTTGTCGATCGGTTACGAGCAGTACTTC
TRBV27	NA	NA	TRBJ1-1	CASSLRQTSNTEAFF	TGTGCCAGCAGTTTACGACAGACCAGTAACACTGAAGCTTTCTTT
TRBV6-6	TRBD2	few	TRBJ2-1	CASSYPGGPYNEQFF	TGTGCCAGCAGTTACCCGGGAGGGCCTTACAATGAGCAGTTCTTC
TRBV19	TRBD1	NA	TRBJ1-3	CASSPTTGAGNTIYF	TGTGCCAGTAGTCCAACGACAGGGGCTGGAAACACCATATATTTT
TRBV2	TRBD1	NA	TRBJ1-3	CASRTGTGQLSGNTIYF	TGTGCCAGCAGAACAGGGACAGGGCAACTCTCTGGAAACACCATATATTTT
TRBV7-8	TRBD1	once	TRBJ1-2	CASSLVEGGDYGYTF	TGTGCCAGCAGCTTAGTTGAAGGGGGCGACTATGGCTACACCTTC
TRBV2	TRBD2	NA	TRBJ2-7	CASSPPLGDYSGEQYF	TGTGCCAGCAGTCCCCCCCTCGGGGACTATTCGGGCGAGCAGTACTTC
TRBV4-3	TRBD2	NA	TRBJ2-3	CASSLRTSGATDTQYF	TGCGCCAGCAGCCTCCGGACTAGCGGGGCTACAGATACGCAGTATTTT
TRBV5-4	TRBD1	NA	TRBJ1-1	CASSPGTGEIYIAEAFF	TGTGCCAGCAGCCCTGGGACAGGGGAAATCTATATCGCTGAAGCTTTCTTT
TRBV6-1	TRBD1	once	TRBJ1-5	CASSRQGGSNQPQHF	TGTGCCAGCAGCCGACAGGGGGGTAGCAATCAGCCCCAGCATTTT
TRBV6-5	NA	NA	TRBJ2-3	CASSPGDRLWDTQYF	TGTGCCAGCAGTCCCGGGGATAGGCTGTGGGATACGCAGTATTTT
TRBV27	NA	NA	TRBJ1-1	CASSLYLGGITEAFF	TGTGCCAGCAGTTTATACCTCGGGGGGATCACTGAAGCTTTCTTT
TRBV6-5	NA	NA	TRBJ1-1	CASSYGGRETEAFF	TGTGCCAGCAGTTATGGGGGCCGCGAAACTGAAGCTTTCTTT
TRBV4-1	TRBD2	NA	TRBJ2-5	CASSRALAAQETQYF	TGCGCCAGCAGCCGTGCCCTAGCGGCCCAAGAGACCCAGTACTTC